A single sample gave rise to the 5 T cell receptor beta chains below, sequenced in a study of blood T cell repertoires in COVID-19. TCRdb's table, derived via immunoSEQ multiplex PCR, lists solely in-frame clones and lacks some. Among 56,000 or so clones, roughly 80% were seen once, and the ten largest hold less than 7%. The material sequenced was peripheral blood. The receptors were sampled from a woman aged 70 to 79 with acute or convalescent COVID-19.

CDR3 DNA sequence: TGCGCCAGCAGCCAATCGACAGGGTCCACTGAAGCTTTCTTT. Protein: CASSQSTGSTEAFF. The genes are TRBV5-1 and TRBJ1-1; 7 bases are a match to TRBD1. V trimming: 4 bases; J trimming: 4 bases; junction bases outside the gene matches: 7. Per the germline V gene, CDR1 is SGHRS and CDR2 is YFSETQ. This CDR3 spans 14 amino acids.

The J gene is TRBJ1-2, the V gene TRBV19; D gene uncertain. The V and J ends lost 9 bases and 4 bases respectively, with 15 bases between them. Germline-derived CDR1 and CDR2 are LNHDA and SQIVND (reference sequence). This CDR3 spans 13 amino acids. CDR3 in DNA: TGTGCCAGCCAAGCGGCATCGCCCTATGGCTACACCTTC. Translating it yields CASQAASPYGYTF.

V usage is TRBV6-5 and J usage is TRBJ2-5; 7 bases map to TRBD1. The V gene end was trimmed by 5 bases and the J gene end by 5 bases; junction bases not matched to a gene: 8. Germline CDR1 MNHEY, CDR2 SVGAGI. This CDR3 is built from 14 residues. The CDR3 loop is CASSPETGWETQYF. The CDR3 nucleotides read TGTGCCAGCAGTCCCGAGACAGGGTGGGAGACCCAGTACTTC.

The V call is TRBV5-4, the J call TRBJ2-5, with D possibly matching TRBD2 (5 bases). CDR3 size: 16 residues. V dropped 0 bases and J dropped 5 bases, with 17 bases sitting between them. CDR1 and CDR2 from the germline V gene are SGHNT and YYREEE (reference sequence). The CDR3 DNA reads TGTGCCAGCAGCTTGGGGATAGGGTCGGGGAGTGAGACCCAGTACTTC. Protein product: CASSLGIGSGSETQYF.

The chain links TRBV14 to TRBJ2-7; D call uncertain. CDR3 length: 15 amino acids. Trimming removed 0 bases from V and 0 bases from J, with 9 bases in between. Germline CDR1 and CDR2: SGHDN and FVKESK. CDR3 in amino acids: CASSQDHLTSYEQYF. The CDR3 coding sequence is TGTGCCAGCAGCCAAGATCACCTAACCTCCTACGAGCAGTACTTC.